The 19 T cell receptor beta chains reported below all come from one sample, sequenced in a study of cytomegalovirus exposure and HLA in healthy donors. Here immunoSEQ multiplex PCR was the method, and the copy in TCRdb shows in-frame clones only, minus some. The repertoire consists of 70,000 to 95,000 clones, with over 85% occurring once and the leading ten covering around 3.3%. What was sequenced was PBMCs. These receptor sequences come from a woman in her twenties or thirties in good health and CMV-seronegative.

CDR3 amino acids: CASSTDRGPYEQYF. The CDR3 nucleotides read TGTGCCAGCTCCACGGACAGGGGACCCTACGAGCAGTACTTC. The chain recombines TRBV18 with TRBJ2-7; 9 bases match TRBD1. The germline gives CDR1 KGHSH, CDR2 LQKENI. The trim removed 6 bases at V and 2 bases at J, leaving 5 bases unmatched. The length of the CDR3 is 14 residues. Full variable domain (remainder filled in from reference TRBV18 and TRBJ2-7): NAGVMQNPRHLVRRRGQEARLRCSPMKGHSHVYWYRQLPEEGLKFMVYLQKENIIDESGMPKERFSAEFPKEGPSILRIQQVVRGDSAAYFCASSTDRGPYEQYFGPGTRLTVT.

This chain links TRBV28 with TRBJ1-3; D is ambiguous. V was clipped by 6 bases and J by 0 bases, with 12 bases between them. The CDR3 is 15 amino acids. Looked up from germline, CDR1 is MDHEN and CDR2 is SYDVKM. The CDR3, as DNA: TGTGCCAGCAGCCCCGACACGAACTCTGGAAACACCATATATTTT. It specifies CASSPDTNSGNTIYF.

The chain joins TRBV5-1 to TRBJ2-3; D is possibly TRBD2 (5 bases). This CDR3 has 15 residues. The germline CDR1 and CDR2 sequences are SGHRS and YFSETQ. V lost 5 bases and J lost 5, with 18 bases in between. The CDR3 loop reads CASSTGGRSKDTQYF. The CDR3 DNA is TGCGCCAGCAGTACCGGTGGGAGAAGTAAAGATACGCAGTATTTT.

This clone came up once. V gene TRBV11-3 combines with J gene TRBJ1-1, with D maybe TRBD1 (6 bases). V was shortened by 5 bases and J by 2 bases, with 12 bases between the two germline ends. Germline V gene sequence: CDR1 SGHNT, CDR2 YENEEA. This CDR3 region has 14 residues. CDR3 residues: CASSPGGLNTEAFF. The CDR3 nucleotides read TGTGCCAGCAGCCCCGGGGGGCTTAACACTGAAGCTTTCTTT.

The J gene is TRBJ2-3, the V gene TRBV9, with a tentative D call TRBD2 (6 bases). In germline, CDR1 is SGDLS, CDR2 YYNGEE. The CDR3 runs to 15 residues. The V gene lost 2 bases and the J gene lost 3 bases, with 13 bases spanning the gap. The CDR3 nucleotides read TGTGCCAGCAGCGTTTTCAGCGGGCTTACAGATACGCAGTATTTT. As protein: CASSVFSGLTDTQYF.

The V gene is TRBV12-5, the J gene TRBJ2-1; maybe TRBD2 (5 bases). CDR3 length: 20 residues. CDR1 and CDR2 (germline): LGHNT, FRNRAP. Trimming pared 0 bases from V and 9 bases from J, leaving 30 bases between. CDR3 protein: CASGLVHLARPAVSGGEQFF. CDR3 in DNA: TGTGCTAGTGGTTTGGTACATCTGGCTCGGCCCGCAGTCAGCGGTGGTGAGCAGTTCTTC.

This chain uses TRBV7-3 with TRBJ2-3, with 9 bases fitting TRBD2. CDR1 is SGHTA, CDR2 FQGTGA, per germline. This CDR3 has 16 amino acids. The J segment lost 3 bases and the V segment lost 5 bases, leaving 9 bases of the junction unmatched. CDR3 sequence (DNA): TGTGCCAGCAGCGAGGGTTGGCTAGCGGGAACAGATACGCAGTATTTT. It yields the protein CASSEGWLAGTDTQYF. The variable domain in full, completed from reference TRBV7-3 and TRBJ2-3, reads GAGVSQTPSNKVTEKGKYVELRCDPISGHTALYWYRQSLGQGPEFLIYFQGTGAADDSGLPNDRFFAVRPEGSVSTLKIQRTERGDSAVYLCASSEGWLAGTDTQYFGPGTRLTVL.

The genes are TRBV5-5 and TRBJ2-1; weak D call: TRBD1 (6 bases). Deletions cut 1 base from V and 10 bases from J, with 6 bases between. Germline values: CDR1 SGHKS, CDR2 YYEKEE (reference sequence). The CDR3 is 11 residues long. The CDR3 protein is CASSLRGEQFF. The CDR3 nucleotides are TGTGCCAGCAGCTTGAGGGGGGAGCAGTTCTTC.

This clone was observed a single time. The V and J genes are TRBV7-3 and TRBJ1-3; D is unresolved. The CDR3 contains 16 residues. V lost 0 bases and J lost 1, with 10 bases in between. Per germline, CDR1 SGHTA and CDR2 FQGTGA. CDR3 DNA sequence: TGTGCCAGCAGCTTAACGTCAGGCGTTTCTGGAAACACCATATATTTT. Encoded protein: CASSLTSGVSGNTIYF.

The chain couples TRBV6-1 to TRBJ1-6; 7 nucleotides agree with TRBD1. CDR1 and CDR2 from the germline V gene are MNHNS and SASEGT. This CDR3 has 15 amino acids. V lost 6 bases and J lost 11; bases outside the gene matches: 13. For the CDR3, the DNA is TGTGCCAGCAGAGATGGAAGGACAGGCCCTACACCCCTCCACTTT. Translation gives CASRDGRTGPTPLHF.

This clone was seen once. The gene calls are TRBV5-4 and TRBJ2-7; 7 bases align to TRBD2. Germline CDR1 and CDR2: SGHNT and YYREEE (reference sequence). The CDR3 extends over 12 amino acids. V was pared by 6 bases and J by 7 bases, with 7 bases of the junction left unmatched. The CDR3 here is CASTDWGGEQYF. The CDR3 DNA reads as TGTGCCAGCACCGATTGGGGGGGAGAGCAGTACTTC.

The J gene is TRBJ1-1, the V gene TRBV28; weak D call: TRBD1 (5 bases). The CDR3 loop spans 16 amino acids. Germline loops: CDR1 MDHEN, CDR2 SYDVKM. Trimming left V 6 bases short and J 1 base short, with 18 bases between. The DNA of the CDR3 is TGTGCCAGCAGCTCCCCTGGACAAGGGTCGAACACTGAAGCTTTCTTT. The encoded protein is CASSSPGQGSNTEAFF.

The chain links TRBV5-1 to TRBJ2-5; tentative D call: TRBD1 (6 bases). The CDR3 runs to 15 residues. Per the germline V gene, CDR1 is SGHRS and CDR2 is YFSETQ. Trimming stripped 2 bases from V and 3 bases from J, with 14 bases between. The CDR3 protein is CASSFVAGVEETQYF. CDR3 sequence (DNA): TGCGCCAGCAGCTTTGTCGCAGGGGTCGAAGAGACCCAGTACTTC.

This sequence joins TRBV5-1 and TRBJ1-2, with D tentatively TRBD1 (6 bases). Germline V gene lookup returns CDR1 SGHRS and CDR2 YFSETQ. V was trimmed by 2 bases and J by 5 bases, leaving 16 bases between them. This CDR3 contains 15 residues. CDR3 protein: CASSLQGYGGYGYTF. DNA of the CDR3: TGCGCCAGCAGCTTACAGGGTTATGGGGGATATGGCTACACCTTC.

The V call is TRBV6-1, the J call TRBJ1-1; D not resolved. The CDR3 runs 13 residues. V gave up 6 bases and J gave up 8 bases, with 16 bases separating them. From germline, CDR1 is MNHNS and CDR2 SASEGT. The chain's CDR3 is CASRPPAPAEAFF. The CDR3 DNA reads as TGTGCCAGCAGGCCCCCCGCTCCCGCGGAAGCTTTCTTT.

The V and J genes are TRBV27 and TRBJ2-4; 7 nucleotides line up with TRBD1. Germline values: CDR1 MNHEY, CDR2 SMNVEV (reference sequence). CDR3 size: 15 residues. Trimming cost V 4 bases and J 6 bases; bases outside gene matches: 9. CDR3: CASSSPDRERNIQYF. The CDR3 coding sequence is TGTGCCAGCAGTTCCCCCGACAGGGAGAGAAACATTCAGTACTTC.

This chain connects TRBV28 to TRBJ2-2; TRBD1 matches at 8 bases. CDR1 is MDHEN and CDR2 is SYDVKM in the germline V gene. The ends lost 3 bases at V and 7 bases at J; junction bases unmatched: 13. This CDR3 has 17 residues. CDR3 residues: CASSFGGPAGGFGELFF. The CDR3 DNA sequence: TGTGCCAGCAGTTTCGGAGGCCCTGCAGGGGGCTTCGGGGAGCTGTTTTTT.

The chain uses TRBV5-1 and TRBJ2-1; a weak D match, TRBD2 (5 bases). Germline-derived CDR1 and CDR2 are SGHRS and YFSETQ. Trimming shortened V by 7 bases and J by 7 bases, and 12 bases separated the two germline ends. This CDR3 comprises 12 residues. The CDR3 DNA sequence: TGCGCCAGCTCACAACTAGGGAATGAGCAGTTCTTC. Translated, it gives CASSQLGNEQFF. The full variable domain, in which reference TRBV5-1 and TRBJ2-1 provide the parts outside the CDR3, is KAGVTQTPRYLIKTRGQQVTLSCSPISGHRSVSWYQQTPGQGLQFLFEYFSETQRNKGNFPGRFSGRQFSNSRSEMNVSTLELGDSALYLCASSQLGNEQFFGPGTRLTVL.

This clone has just one count. The chain has TRBV6-4 and TRBJ1-2, with TRBD1 identical over 8 bases. The CDR3 totals 17 residues. The V and J ends lost 2 bases and 0 bases, in that order; junction bases with no gene match: 8. Germline V gene lookup returns CDR1 MRHNA and CDR2 SNTAGT. The CDR3 protein is CASSDPVRGLANYGYTF. The CDR3, as DNA: TGTGCCAGCAGTGACCCAGTCAGGGGGCTAGCTAACTATGGCTACACCTTC.